The 22 T cell receptor beta chains listed next were all sequenced from one sample in a study of CD8 T cells in ankylosing spondylitis. TCRdb analysed the 5' RACE reads with MiXCR anew, one entry per CDR3 protein. The sample lists 250,000 to 400,000 distinct CDR3 sequences; roughly 12% were seen once. The sequencing sample was made of blood, either unsorted or a sorted T cell fraction (not recorded which). The receptors come from a female donor with ankylosing spondylitis or in good health (not recorded which).

The table lists this clonotype with many counts. The gene calls are TRBV7-9 and TRBJ2-7; D not certain. V lost 5 bases to trimming and J lost 3 bases, with 11 bases between them. CDR1 and CDR2 from the germline V gene are SEHNR and FQNEAQ (reference sequence). The CDR3 runs to 13 residues. This chain's CDR3 is CASSRPGRYEQYF. The CDR3 bases are TGTGCCAGCAGCCGCCCAGGACGCTACGAGCAGTACTTC.

The gene calls are TRBV5-1 and TRBJ2-7; the D gene is possibly TRBD1 (6 bases). The length of the CDR3 is 17 residues. The ends were cut back, 1 base at V and 3 bases at J, with 20 bases in the middle. Germline values: CDR1 SGHRS, CDR2 YFSETQ. DNA of the CDR3: TGCGCCAGCAGCTTGTTTACGTCTGGGGCAGGGGACTACGAGCAGTACTTC. It is translated as CASSLFTSGAGDYEQYF.

There are many counts of this clonotype. The CDR3 DNA reads as TGTGCCATCAGTAGGACAGGGGGCAACTATGGCTACACCTTC. Translation gives CAISRTGGNYGYTF. The chain combines TRBV10-3 with TRBJ1-2; 11 bases are shared with TRBD1. Trimming took 5 bases from V and 2 from J; bases not matched to a gene: 1. There are 14 residues in the CDR3. CDR1 ENHRY and CDR2 SYGVKD come from the germline V gene.

The table lists this clonotype with many counts. This chain joins TRBV10-1 and TRBJ2-2; the D gene could be TRBD1 or TRBD2 (7 bases each). The CDR3 covers 16 residues. Trimming pared 2 bases from V and 5 bases from J, leaving 15 bases between. The germline V gene has CDR1 WNHNN and CDR2 SYGVQD (reference sequence). The CDR3 bases are TGCGCCAGCAGTGAGAAGGGAGGGGGCAAAACCGGGGAGCTGTTTTTT. Encoded protein: CASSEKGGGKTGELFF.

This clonotype was counted a few times. The CDR3 coding sequence is TGTGCCAGCAGCCAAGATCCGGGGGAAGTCGACGAGCAGTACTTC. Protein product: CASSQDPGEVDEQYF. The chain has TRBV3-1 and TRBJ2-7, with D perhaps matching TRBD2 (6 bases). Germline V gene lookup returns CDR1 LGHDT and CDR2 YNNKEL (reference sequence). V shed 0 bases and J shed 5 bases, with 14 bases lying between them. The CDR3 is made up of 15 amino acids.

This clonotype was counted at least ten times. This rearrangement joins TRBV12-3 or TRBV12-4 to TRBJ2-7; tentatively, D is TRBD2 (6 bases). The CDR3 has 12 residues. V lost 6 bases to trimming and J lost 1 base, with 7 bases between them. The CDR3 loop reads CASRGGSYEQYF. CDR3 DNA sequence: TGTGCCAGCAGGGGGGGATCCTACGAGCAGTACTTC.

This clonotype was counted many times. The chain has TRBV28 and TRBJ2-3; 7 bases match TRBD2. The CDR3 spans 15 residues. Trimming at V came to 4 bases and at J to 3 bases, leaving 7 bases not matched to a gene. Germline assignment: CDR1 MDHEN and CDR2 SYDVKM. CDR3 sequence (DNA): TGTGCCAGCAGTTCCCTTAATAGCGGGACAGATACGCAGTATTTT. It encodes CASSSLNSGTDTQYF.

This clonotype was detected ten times or more. V is TRBV12-3 or TRBV12-4 and J is TRBJ2-7; D is undetermined. Trimming left V 2 bases short and J 3 bases short, with 11 bases between. The length of the CDR3 is 14 residues. The CDR3 DNA follows: TGTGCCAGCAGTTTAAATGCTCTGGGCTACGAGCAGTACTTC. Its translation is CASSLNALGYEQYF.

There are many counts of this clonotype. The chain recombines TRBV20-1 with TRBJ1-2; a possible D gene is TRBD1 (5 bases). V gave up 8 bases and J gave up 1 base, with 17 bases separating them. CDR1 is DFQATT and CDR2 is SNEGSKA in the germline V gene (reference sequence). This CDR3 contains 14 residues. For the CDR3, the DNA is TGCAGTACCACCGGCAGGGCTGGTAACTATGGCTACACCTTC. As protein: CSTTGRAGNYGYTF.

This clonotype was found a few times. The chain links TRBV18 to TRBJ1-4, with D tentatively TRBD1 (5 bases). CDR3 length: 13 amino acids. The V end was cut by 2 bases, the J end by 7 bases, with 8 bases between. The V gene's germline CDR1 is KGHSH and CDR2 LQKENI. The CDR3 sequence: CASSPIGVEKLFF. The CDR3 coding sequence is TGTGCCAGCTCACCAATAGGGGTTGAAAAACTGTTTTTT.

There are many counts of this clonotype. V and J are TRBV20-1 and TRBJ1-5, with TRBD1 matching over 7 bases. Germline CDR1 and CDR2: DFQATT and SNEGSKA (reference sequence). This CDR3 has 13 amino acids. V dropped 6 bases and J dropped 5; count of bases not matched to a gene: 7. CDR3 amino acids: CSAGQDPYQPQHF. The CDR3 DNA reads as TGCAGTGCCGGACAGGACCCATATCAGCCCCAGCATTTT.

Note on this clonotype: A much larger clone differs from this one at a single base, so this may be a read error. In this CDR3 the conserved last residue, phenylalanine or tryptophan, is missing, so a read error is likely. The chain employs TRBV12-3 or TRBV12-4 and TRBJ2-1; D is unresolved. The CDR3 totals 13 residues. V lost 6 bases, J lost 4 bases, and 10 bases lay in between. The CDR3 is CASRRRLYNEQFL. The CDR3 DNA reads as TGTGCCAGCAGGCGCCGGCTATACAATGAGCAGTTCTTA.

This clonotype was found a few times. The chain uses TRBV6-2 or TRBV6-3 and TRBJ2-2, with D unresolved. The CDR3 is 18 amino acids. CDR1 is MNHEY, CDR2 SVGEGT, per germline. Trimming cost V 3 bases and J 0 bases, with 17 bases left between them. The CDR3 DNA reads TGTGCCAGCAGTTATCCCTACAAGACTGGCGCGAACACCGGGGAGCTGTTTTTT. As protein: CASSYPYKTGANTGELFF.

The chain has TRBV5-1 and TRBJ1-4, with D perhaps matching TRBD1 (5 bases). The CDR3 has 16 residues. V was pared by 7 bases and J by 0 bases, with 16 bases between. Per germline, CDR1 SGHRS and CDR2 YFSETQ. This CDR3 reads CASRDGISTTNEKLFF. CDR3 DNA: TGCGCCAGCCGGGACGGAATTTCGACAACTAATGAAAAACTGTTTTTT. Together with reference TRBV5-1 and TRBJ1-4, the CDR3 gives the full variable domain: KAGVTQTPRYLIKTRGQQVTLSCSPISGHRSVSWYQQTPGQGLQFLFEYFSETQRNKGNFPGRFSGRQFSNSRSEMNVSTLELGDSALYLCASRDGISTTNEKLFFGSGTQLSVL.

This clonotype was recorded at least ten times. The rearrangement links TRBV20-1 to TRBJ2-7, with a possible D match to TRBD2 (6 bases). Trimming stripped 0 bases from V and 0 bases from J, with 12 bases between. The germline V gene has CDR1 DFQATT and CDR2 SNEGSKA (reference sequence). The CDR3 runs 15 residues. The CDR3 is CSARDRSGVSYEQYF. CDR3 bases: TGCAGTGCTAGAGATCGGTCGGGGGTCTCCTACGAGCAGTACTTC.

This clonotype was observed many times. This sequence joins TRBV5-1 and TRBJ1-6; D is uncertain. Germline CDR1 reads SGHRS; CDR2 reads YFSETQ. This CDR3 spans 15 amino acids. Trimming shortened V by 2 bases and J by 6 bases, and 12 bases separated the two germline ends. The CDR3 coding sequence is TGCGCCAGCAGCTTCGGGTCAGAAATTAATTCACCCCTCCACTTT. It codes for CASSFGSEINSPLHF.

With regard to this clonotype: Here the CDR3 omits its conserved ending phenylalanine or tryptophan, so a read error is the likely source. V is TRBV6-5 and J is TRBJ1-4, with D possibly being TRBD1 (6 bases). Trimming pared 8 bases from V and 7 bases from J, leaving 20 bases between. Germline loops: CDR1 MNHEY, CDR2 SVGAGI. This CDR3 comprises 15 residues. DNA of the CDR3: TGTGCCAGCGGCTACTTCGTGGGGGGCCTTGAAAAACTGTTTTTA. This encodes CASGYFVGGLEKLFL.

Notes on this clonotype: With a much larger clone just one base away, this may be a read error. The CDR3 does not close with the conserved phenylalanine or tryptophan, likely indicating a read error. The chain carries TRBV6-2 or TRBV6-3 and TRBJ2-1; TRBD2 aligns across 10 bases. The V and J ends lost 5 bases and 3 bases, in that order; junction bases with no gene match: 1. The CDR3 spans 14 residues. From germline, CDR1 is MNHEY and CDR2 SVGEGT. This chain's CDR3 is CASSKREGYNEQFV. Here the CDR3 DNA reads TGTGCCAGCAGTAAGCGGGAGGGCTACAATGAGCAGTTCGTC.

At least ten counts were recorded for this clonotype. The chain joins TRBV18 to TRBJ1-2; D possibly corresponds to TRBD1 (6 bases). The germline CDR1 and CDR2 sequences are KGHSH and LQKENI. This CDR3 has 13 residues. Trimming shortened V by 3 bases and J by 7 bases, and 12 bases separated the two germline ends. CDR3 in amino acids: CASSPSGEGGYTF. Here the CDR3 DNA reads TGTGCCAGCTCACCTTCAGGGGAAGGTGGCTACACCTTC.

The J gene is TRBJ2-1, the V gene TRBV19; D unclear. Germline CDR1 reads LNHDA; CDR2 reads SQIVND (reference sequence). Trimming removed 5 bases from V and 6 bases from J, with 26 bases in between. There are 18 residues in the CDR3. This CDR3 is CASSRKTARIQALNEQFF. The CDR3 bases are TGTGCCAGTAGTCGAAAGACTGCCCGGATACAAGCGCTCAATGAGCAGTTCTTC.

This clonotype was recorded at least ten times. CDR3 protein: CASSLTDNSYEQYF. DNA for the CDR3: TGTGCCAGCAGCTTAACGGACAACTCCTACGAGCAGTACTTC. J is TRBJ2-7 and V is TRBV7-2; weak D call: TRBD1 (5 bases). The V gene lost 2 bases and the J gene lost 0 bases, with 8 bases spanning the gap. The CDR3 is made up of 14 amino acids. CDR1 and CDR2 from the germline V gene are SGHTA and FQGNSA. The whole variable domain, remainder taken from reference TRBV7-2 and TRBJ2-7, is GAGVSQSPSNKVTEKGKDVELRCDPISGHTALYWYRQSLGQGLEFLIYFQGNSAPDKSGLPSDRFSAERTGGSVSTLTIQRTQQEDSAVYLCASSLTDNSYEQYFGPGTRLTVT.

This clonotype was counted many times. This chain links TRBV5-1 with TRBJ2-5; D gene unclear. Germline CDR1 is SGHRS and CDR2 is YFSETQ. Trimming left V 5 bases short and J 5 bases short, with 19 bases between. There are 15 residues in the CDR3. This CDR3 reads CASSVNGLQTETQYF. CDR3 in DNA: TGCGCCAGCAGTGTCAACGGGCTACAAACCGAGACCCAGTACTTC.